These 17 T cell receptor beta chains share one sample of origin, sequenced in a study of T cells in Graves' hyperthyroidism and ophthalmopathy. TCR beta CDR3 region amplification was performed from RNA transcripts. Primed by the HTBI set, a first-round RT-PCR was run on the TCR CDR3. A single record per CDR3 protein comes from TCRdb applying MiXCR to the multiplex PCR reads. The sample has hundreds of thousands of distinct CDR3 sequences, roughly 15% seen once. The sequencing sample was made of blood. The receptor set was obtained from a woman in her sixties with Graves' ophthalmopathy.

This clonotype was seen ten or more times. This CDR3 reads CAWSLGQGTTNEKLFF. In DNA, the CDR3 is TGTGCCTGGAGCTTGGGACAGGGGACAACTAATGAAAAACTGTTTTTT. This chain uses TRBV30 with TRBJ1-4; 10 bases match TRBD1. In germline, CDR1 is GTSNPN, CDR2 SVGIG (reference sequence). V lost 3 bases, J lost 0 bases, and 4 bases stayed unmatched. This CDR3 is built from 16 residues.

J is TRBJ2-7 and V is TRBV6-1; possibly TRBD2 for D (5 bases). The CDR3 loop spans 13 amino acids. Germline V lookup: CDR1 MNHNS, CDR2 SASEGT. Between the trimmed V and J ends, which lost 4 bases and 4 bases, there was a span of 11 bases. The CDR3 loop reads CASSGGAGYEQYF. The CDR3 DNA sequence: TGTGCCAGCAGTGGGGGAGCAGGTTACGAGCAGTACTTC.

This clonotype was counted at least ten times. The chain combines TRBV7-2 with TRBJ2-5, with 10 bases that match TRBD2. The CDR3 runs to 16 residues. The J segment lost 5 bases and the V segment lost 6 bases, leaving 12 bases of the junction unmatched. CDR1 is SGHTA, CDR2 FQGNSA, per germline. CDR3 region: CASSPRASGREETQYF. Here the CDR3 DNA reads TGTGCCAGCAGTCCACGGGCTAGCGGGAGAGAGGAGACCCAGTACTTC.

This clonotype was observed a handful of times. The chain couples TRBV19 to TRBJ1-5; D gene ambiguous. V dropped 5 bases and J dropped 5 bases, with 13 bases sitting between them. The CDR3 is made up of 14 amino acids. Germline CDR1 reads LNHDA; CDR2 reads SQIVND (reference sequence). In DNA, the CDR3 is TGTGCCAGTAGTCCCGTTTCAGAGTATCAGCCCCAGCATTTT. It codes for CASSPVSEYQPQHF.

The chain joins TRBV2 to TRBJ2-1, with 10 bases aligning to TRBD1. This CDR3 contains 15 residues. With 6 bases clipped from V and 7 bases from J, the junction kept 9 bases outside the gene matches. In germline, CDR1 is SNHLY, CDR2 FYNNEI. The CDR3 nucleotides are TGTGCCAGCAGCGACCGACAGGGGGCGCGGAATGAGCAGTTCTTC. Protein: CASSDRQGARNEQFF. Based on the CDR3 plus reference TRBV2 and TRBJ2-1, the full variable domain is EPEVTQTPSHQVTQMGQEVILRCVPISNHLYFYWYRQILGQKVEFLVSFYNNEISEKSEIFDDQFSVERPDGSNFTLKIRSTKLEDSAMYFCASSDRQGARNEQFFGPGTRLTVL.

Details on this clonotype: Germline and junction disagree at one end, which may indicate a read error. The chain uses TRBV20-1 and TRBJ2-1; D ambiguous. Germline-derived CDR1 and CDR2 are DFQATT and SNEGSKA (reference sequence). The CDR3 extends over 12 amino acids. Here the CDR3 reads CLIRLSRNEQFF. As DNA, the CDR3 is TGTCTGATCCGGTTATCCCGTAATGAGCAGTTCTTC.

This clonotype was seen at least ten times. The chain couples TRBV12-3 or TRBV12-4 to TRBJ2-5; D not resolved. Trimming removed 3 bases from V and 5 bases from J, with 7 bases in between. The CDR3 is made up of 12 amino acids. The CDR3 nucleotides are TGTGCCAGCAGTTTCTTGGTTGAGACCCAGTACTTC. This gives the protein CASSFLVETQYF.

This clonotype was counted a few times. The gene calls are TRBV12-3 or TRBV12-4 and TRBJ1-4; D unresolved. Trimming took off 5 bases at V and 8 bases at J, with 9 bases between the two ends. The CDR3 spans 12 residues. DNA of the CDR3: TGTGCCAGCAGTGATTTACGAGAAAAACTGTTTTTT. Encoded protein: CASSDLREKLFF.

This clonotype was seen ten or more times. CDR3 nucleotide sequence: TGTGCCTGGTCCCCACCCAGCCCCAGTTCCTATAATTCACCCCTCCACTTT. Protein sequence: CAWSPPSPSSYNSPLHF. The rearrangement uses TRBV30 and TRBJ1-6; D gene uncertain. CDR1 is GTSNPN, CDR2 SVGIG, per germline (reference sequence). The ends were cut back, 5 bases at V and 1 base at J, with 18 bases in the middle. The CDR3 has 17 amino acids.

Ten or more counts support this clonotype. The chain joins TRBV30 to TRBJ2-3; D uncertain. Germline CDR1 GTSNPN, CDR2 SVGIG (reference sequence). The CDR3 spans 13 residues. V gave up 2 bases and J gave up 2 bases, with 8 bases separating them. CDR3 protein: CAWSPPATDTQYF. The CDR3 DNA is TGTGCCTGGAGTCCCCCCGCCACAGATACGCAGTATTTT.

The chain couples TRBV7-8 to TRBJ2-6, with D perhaps matching TRBD2 (7 bases). CDR1 is SGHVS, CDR2 FQNEAQ, per germline. CDR3 size: 16 residues. Trimming shortened V by 0 bases and J by 4 bases, and 10 bases separated the two germline ends. For the CDR3, the DNA is TGTGCCAGCAGCTTAGCGGGGGGGCTCGGGGCCAACGTCCTGACTTTC. Protein product: CASSLAGGLGANVLTF.

This clonotype was seen many times. The V gene is TRBV2, the J gene TRBJ2-7; TRBD2 is a possible D gene (6 bases). The ends were cut back, 9 bases at V and 2 bases at J, with 20 bases in the middle. The length of the CDR3 is 15 residues. Germline lookup yields CDR1 SNHLY and CDR2 FYNNEI. This CDR3 reads CASKGEVAVTYEQYF. The CDR3 nucleotides read TGTGCCAGTAAGGGTGAGGTAGCGGTTACCTACGAGCAGTACTTC.

V gene TRBV28 combines with J gene TRBJ1-5; D call uncertain. Germline CDR1 reads MDHEN; CDR2 reads SYDVKM. CDR3 size: 14 residues. V was shortened by 6 bases and J by 7 bases, with 16 bases between the two germline ends. This CDR3 is CASRRSGFGQPQHF. The DNA of the CDR3 is TGTGCCAGCAGAAGATCAGGCTTTGGGCAGCCCCAGCATTTT. Looking up the rest from reference TRBV28 and TRBJ1-5 gives the full variable domain: DVKVTQSSRYLVKRTGEKVFLECVQDMDHENMFWYRQDPGLGLRLIYFSYDVKMKEKGDIPEGYSVSREKKERFSLILESASTNQTSMYLCASRRSGFGQPQHFGDGTRLSIL.

This clonotype was counted ten times or more. This chain links TRBV18 with TRBJ1-2; D gene ambiguous. There are 13 residues in the CDR3. V was shortened by 6 bases and J by 8 bases, with 16 bases between the two germline ends. Germline V CDR1 and CDR2: KGHSH, LQKENI. CDR3 region: CASSLGQADGYTF. CDR3 bases: TGTGCCAGCTCGCTTGGGCAGGCCGACGGCTACACCTTC.

The J gene is TRBJ2-7, the V gene TRBV7-2, with TRBD1 as a possible D gene (6 bases). Germline lookup yields CDR1 SGHTA and CDR2 FQGNSA. V was trimmed by 2 bases and J by 0 bases, leaving 11 bases between them. The CDR3 runs 15 residues. CDR3 sequence reads: CASSLTGTPSYEQYF. In nucleotides, the CDR3 is TGTGCCAGCAGCTTAACCGGGACACCCTCCTACGAGCAGTACTTC.

The chain links TRBV4-2 to TRBJ2-3; D is unclear. Germline lookup yields CDR1 LGHNA and CDR2 YNFKEQ. The CDR3 is 13 amino acids. Trimming took off 4 bases at V and 5 bases at J, with 10 bases between the two ends. The CDR3 region is CASSPVAGDTQYF. In DNA, the CDR3 is TGTGCCAGCAGCCCAGTGGCTGGAGATACGCAGTATTTT.

In this sample, this clonotype turned up many times. This sequence joins TRBV7-3 and TRBJ2-3, with TRBD1 matching over 8 bases. After removal of 7 bases from V and 6 bases from J, the junction contained 24 bases not matched to a gene. Germline CDR1 reads SGHTA; CDR2 reads FQGTGA. The CDR3 has 19 amino acids. The CDR3 region is CASIPDRVLLPPIRDTQYF. The CDR3 nucleotides read TGTGCCAGCATCCCGGACAGGGTGCTTCTTCCCCCTATTCGGGATACGCAGTATTTT.